This entry is about one T cell receptor beta chain. These data originate in a study of preoperative IRX-2 immunotherapy in early breast cancer. The treatment: preoperative locoregional IRX-2 cytokine immunotherapy. CDR1 is SGHRS, CDR2 YFSETQ, per germline. V was clipped by 0 bases and J by 4 bases; unmatched bases: 5. The CDR3 runs 15 residues. TCRdb keeps only in-frame clones here, not all; method: immunoSEQ multiplex PCR. The sample has 35,000 to 45,000 clones, roughly 80% seen once. The chain has TRBV5-1 and TRBJ2-5; 8 bases are shared with TRBD1. This clonotype was obtained from a human donor with breast cancer. Specimen: lymph node tissue, collected after IRX-2 immunotherapy. In DNA, the CDR3 is TGCGCCAGCAGCTTGGGGTCCACAGGGGGAGAGACCCAGTACTTC. This sequence encodes CASSLGSTGGETQYF.